A selection of T cell receptor beta chains follows, all from one sample in a study of CXCR3-negative and CXCR3-positive naive CD8 T cells. For each CDR3 protein, TCRdb gives one entry from its re-call of the 5' RACE reads, without DNA. This sample's table reports over 70,000 distinct CDR3 sequences. Sequenced input: naive CXCR3+ CD8+ T cells from blood. These receptors originate from a human donor in good health. Some clones in this sample may be carry-over from other donors' samples. Both conserved end residues are part of each CDR3. Fields, in order: J gene, V gene, CDR3 protein.

>TRBJ2-1|TRBV7-9
CASSLVTGAYNEQFF
>TRBJ2-5|TRBV13
CASRQGLAGEETQYF
>TRBJ2-1|TRBV12-3/TRBV12-4
CASSFSRRNEQFF
>TRBJ2-3|TRBV29-1
CSVPAGDTQYF
>TRBJ2-3|TRBV12-3/TRBV12-4
CASSFSSGSDTQYF
>TRBJ2-1|TRBV4-1
CASSPTKGDEQFF
>TRBJ1-1|TRBV7-9
CASSPRDRGGTEAFF
>TRBJ1-2|TRBV28
CASSPGGQGYGYTF
>TRBJ1-1|TRBV13
CASSFGTGSVLAFF
>TRBJ2-1|TRBV7-6
CASSLLVGADGQFF
>TRBJ1-3|TRBV23-1
CASSQFRTGNTIYF
>TRBJ1-1|TRBV29-1
CSVDTNTEAFF
>TRBJ2-1|TRBV7-6
CASSLLTSGSYLSDPRNEQFF
>TRBJ2-2|TRBV7-8
CASSFFATNTGELFF
>TRBJ1-1|TRBV9
CASSLGQGFTEAFF
>TRBJ2-7|TRBV13
CASSLVGGYYEQYF
>TRBJ2-7|TRBV30
CAGWTDSYEQYF